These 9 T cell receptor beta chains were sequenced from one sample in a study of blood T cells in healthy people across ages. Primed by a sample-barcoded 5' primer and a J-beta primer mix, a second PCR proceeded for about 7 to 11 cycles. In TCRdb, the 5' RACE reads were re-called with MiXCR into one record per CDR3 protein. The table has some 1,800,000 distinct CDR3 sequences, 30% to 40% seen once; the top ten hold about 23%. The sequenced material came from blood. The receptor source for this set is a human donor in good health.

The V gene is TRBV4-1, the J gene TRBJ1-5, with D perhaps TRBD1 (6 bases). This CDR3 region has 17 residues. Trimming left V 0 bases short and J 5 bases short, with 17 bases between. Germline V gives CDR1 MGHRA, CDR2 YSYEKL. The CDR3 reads CASSQDHKTGTHQPQHF. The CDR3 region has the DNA TGCGCCAGCAGCCAAGATCATAAAACAGGGACCCATCAGCCCCAGCATTTT.

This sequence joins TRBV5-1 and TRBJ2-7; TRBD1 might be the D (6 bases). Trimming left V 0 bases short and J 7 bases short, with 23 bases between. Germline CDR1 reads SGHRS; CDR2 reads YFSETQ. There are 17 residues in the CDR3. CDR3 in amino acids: CASSLDVPGSPGAEQYF. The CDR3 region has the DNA TGCGCCAGCAGCTTGGACGTTCCAGGGTCCCCAGGGGCAGAGCAGTACTTC.

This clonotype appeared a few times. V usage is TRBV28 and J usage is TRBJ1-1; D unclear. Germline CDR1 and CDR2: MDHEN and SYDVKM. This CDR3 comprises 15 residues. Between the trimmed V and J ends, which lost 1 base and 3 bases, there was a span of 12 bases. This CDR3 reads CASSLSPGVDTEAFF. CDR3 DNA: TGTGCCAGCAGTTTATCCCCCGGTGTAGACACTGAAGCTTTCTTT.

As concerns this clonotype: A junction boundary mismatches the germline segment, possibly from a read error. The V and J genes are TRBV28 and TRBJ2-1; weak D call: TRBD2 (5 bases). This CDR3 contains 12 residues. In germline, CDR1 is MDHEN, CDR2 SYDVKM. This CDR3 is CATFGLNNEQFF. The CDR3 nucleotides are TGCGCCACGTTCGGACTGAACAATGAGCAGTTCTTC.

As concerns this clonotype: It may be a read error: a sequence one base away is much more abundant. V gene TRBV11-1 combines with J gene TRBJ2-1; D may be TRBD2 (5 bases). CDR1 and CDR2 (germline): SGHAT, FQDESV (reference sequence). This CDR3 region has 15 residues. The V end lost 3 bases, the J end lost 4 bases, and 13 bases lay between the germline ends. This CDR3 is CASSLETTDYNEQFF. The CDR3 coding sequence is TGTGCCAGCAGCTTGGAGACTACCGATTACAATGAGCAGTTCTTC.

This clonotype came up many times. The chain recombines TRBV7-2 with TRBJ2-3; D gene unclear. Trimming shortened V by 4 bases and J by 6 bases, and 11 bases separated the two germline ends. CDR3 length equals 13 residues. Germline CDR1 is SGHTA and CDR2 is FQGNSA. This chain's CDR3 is CASSSRPTDTQYF. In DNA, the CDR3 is TGTGCCAGCAGCTCTCGACCGACGGATACGCAGTATTTT.

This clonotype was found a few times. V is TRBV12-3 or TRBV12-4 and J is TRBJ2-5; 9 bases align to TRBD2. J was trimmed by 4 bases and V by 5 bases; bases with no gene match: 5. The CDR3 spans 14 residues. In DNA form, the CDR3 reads TGTGCCAGCAGTCCTAGCGGGGATGGAGAGACCCAGTACTTC. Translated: CASSPSGDGETQYF.

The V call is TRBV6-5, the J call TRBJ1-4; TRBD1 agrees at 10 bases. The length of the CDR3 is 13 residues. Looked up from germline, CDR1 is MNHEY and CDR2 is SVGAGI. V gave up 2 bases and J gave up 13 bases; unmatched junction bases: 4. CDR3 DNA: TGTGCCAGCAGTTACCCCGGGACAGGGGTACTGTTTTTT. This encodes CASSYPGTGVLFF.

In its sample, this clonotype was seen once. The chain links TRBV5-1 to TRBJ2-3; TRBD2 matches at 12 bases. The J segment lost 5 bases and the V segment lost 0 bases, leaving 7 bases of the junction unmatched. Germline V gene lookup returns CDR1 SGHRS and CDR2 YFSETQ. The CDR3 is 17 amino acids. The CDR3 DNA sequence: TGCGCCAGCAGCTTGGAAAGACTAGCGGGGGTCCGAGATACGCAGTATTTT. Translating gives CASSLERLAGVRDTQYF.